This T cell receptor (beta chain) was profiled in a study of T-cell reconstitution after alpha-beta-depleted transplantation in children. Study-level points and caveats: It was newly produced T cells that mostly accounted for T-cell counts and diversity one year after transplant. Day-60 TCRbeta diversity that was high in some patients was derived from surviving recipient T cells and thymic progenitors. As was reported, about two months after transplant, alpha-beta T cells came from several hundred expanded graft clones.

This clonotype was seen many times. Its antigen is unidentified. The V end lost 3 bases, the J end lost 6 bases, and 12 bases lay between the germline ends. Germline V CDR1 and CDR2: MNHEY, SMNVEV (reference sequence). The CDR3 covers 14 residues. A library of TCRbeta sequences, prepared with unique molecular identifiers, was generated. TCRdb processed the PCR reads anew with MiXCR; each CDR3 protein has one entry. Counted here are roughly 76,000 distinct CDR3 sequences, approximately 10% occurring once; the ten biggest clones make up about 13%. The chain recombines TRBV27 with TRBJ1-5; a possible D gene is TRBD1 (5 bases). The source is a boy younger than 18 with acute myeloid leukemia, due to receive a stem cell transplant. Here the sequenced sample was PBMCs, taken before TCRalphabeta/CD19-depleted stem cell transplant. The CDR3, as DNA: TGTGCCAGCAGTTTTACGGGGGGTACTCAGCCCCAGCATTTT. Protein product: CASSFTGGTQPQHF.